This TCR beta chain comes out of a study of regulatory T cells in long-lasting Graves disease. Building the TCR beta libraries relied on iRepertoire HTBI primers, and CDR3 regions underwent Arm-PCR. One entry per CDR3 protein, called by TCRdb with MiXCR from the multiplex PCR reads. There are hundreds of thousands of distinct CDR3 sequences in the sample; roughly 12% occur only once, and roughly 10% lies in the top ten. V was trimmed by 1 base and J by 11 bases, leaving 9 bases between them. There are 12 residues in the CDR3. Germline assignment: CDR1 SEHNR and CDR2 FQNEAQ (reference sequence). This clonotype was seen repeatedly, ten times or more. Time point given: newly diagnosed GD, antithyroid drugs for less than 3 months. PBMCs were the source of the RNA used for TCR sequencing. In addition, the sample was reused for a study of T cells in Graves' hyperthyroidism and ophthalmopathy. That report adds: The HTBI primer set drove a first-round RT-PCR of the TCR CDR3.

The material sequenced was peripheral blood mononuclear cells (PBMCs), taken at new diagnosis, from a patient treated with antithyroid drugs. This TCR derives from a man aged 25-45 years with Graves disease. The chain joins TRBV7-9 to TRBJ2-1; D unclear. This CDR3 reads CASSLGPIQQFF. In nucleotides, the CDR3 is TGTGCCAGCAGCTTAGGACCCATCCAGCAGTTCTTC.